This T cell receptor (beta chain) stems from a study of shared clonotypes between healthy human individuals. Assay used: immunoSEQ multiplex PCR; TCRdb lists only in-frame clones, some missing. The table shows about 2.3 million clones, with around 90% occurring only once. This CDR3 contains 15 residues. Germline CDR1 and CDR2: SQVTM and ANQGSEA. Losses at the gene ends were 4 bases for V and 9 bases for J; bases not matched to a gene: 13. The count of this clone is one. The sequenced material came from naive CD4+ T cells from PBMCs. Subset meaning: CD45RA+ positively selected. This clonotype originated in a man aged 18 to 35 in good health. Some clones in this sample may be carry-over from other donors' samples. This sequence joins TRBV29-1 and TRBJ2-1; 9 bases line up with TRBD2. The CDR3 spells CSVGSSGTTYAEQFF. For the CDR3, the DNA is TGCAGCGTTGGATCTAGCGGGACGACCTACGCTGAGCAGTTCTTC.